This is a list of T cell receptor beta chains from one sample in a study of cytomegalovirus exposure and HLA in healthy donors. Sequenced by immunoSEQ multiplex PCR; TCRdb stores in-frame clones only, minus some. The sample totals 200,000 or so clones. Specimen: PBMCs. All receptors come from a girl under 10 years old in good health and CMV-seropositive. The CDR3 runs from the conserved cysteine through the conserved F or W. The order of the fields is J gene, V gene, D gene, CDR3 DNA, CDR3 protein. A D gene is named only where the DNA matches it firmly.

TRBJ2-7	TRBV29-1	TRBD1	TGCAGCGTCCGACAGGGGTCCTACGAGCAGTACTTC	CSVRQGSYEQYF
TRBJ2-7	TRBV9	NA	TGTGCCAGCAGCGAACGACTAGATATAAACGAGCAGTACTTC	CASSERLDINEQYF
TRBJ2-3	TRBV11-2	NA	TGTGCCAGCAGCTTAGCTATGCGGGCCATACGCACAGATACGCAGTATTTT	CASSLAMRAIRTDTQYF
TRBJ1-1	TRBV2	TRBD1	TGTGCCAGCAGTGAACAGGGGGTCGAGAACACTGAAGCTTTCTTT	CASSEQGVENTEAFF
TRBJ2-1	TRBV27	NA	TGTGCCAGCAGTTCAAAGGGGGAGAGGACCTACAATGAGCAGTTCTTC	CASSSKGERTYNEQFF
TRBJ2-2	TRBV7-3	TRBD2	TGTGCCAGCAGCCTAGGACTAGCGGGGCCGAACACCGGGGAGCTGTTTTTT	CASSLGLAGPNTGELFF
TRBJ2-7	TRBV15	NA	TGTGCCACCAGCAGAGAGGGAGTCTACGAGCAGTACTTC	CATSREGVYEQYF
TRBJ2-2	TRBV7-6	TRBD1	TGTGCCAGCAGCCTACCGCAGGGGGTGACGAACACCGGGGAGCTGTTTTTT	CASSLPQGVTNTGELFF
TRBJ1-1	TRBV2	TRBD1	TGTGCCAGCTTACAGGGGGCGCGGACTGAAACTTTCTTT	CASLQGARTETFF
TRBJ2-7	TRBV18	TRBD1	TGTGCCAGCTCACCAAAGACAGGGGAAGGCGAGCAGTACTTC	CASSPKTGEGEQYF
TRBJ1-3	TRBV19	TRBD1	TGTGCCAGTGGGGACAGGGGGATCTCTGGAAACACCATATATTTT	CASGDRGISGNTIYF
TRBJ1-4	TRBV28	TRBD1	TGTGCCAGCAGTGGACCGGGACAGCCAAATGAAAAACTGTTTTTT	CASSGPGQPNEKLFF
TRBJ2-1	TRBV5-1	TRBD2	TGCGCCAGCAGCTTAGGGACTAGCGGGGGATCCTACAATGAGCAGTTCTTC	CASSLGTSGGSYNEQFF
TRBJ1-4	TRBV13	NA	TGTGCCAGCAGCCTCCGGGATGAGGGTGAAAAACTGTTTTTT	CASSLRDEGEKLFF
TRBJ2-2	TRBV15	TRBD2	TGTGCCACCAGCAGAGAAGGGAACTCTGGGTGCGGGAGCCAAACGAACACCGGGGAGCTGTTTTTT	CATSREGNSGCGSQTNTGELFF
TRBJ2-3	TRBV18	TRBD2	TGTGCCAGCTCCCAACTTAGCGGGAGTAGCACAGATACGCAGTATTTT	CASSQLSGSSTDTQYF
TRBJ2-7	TRBV5-1	TRBD2	TGCGCCAGCAGCTTGTCGGGGGAGGGCTACGAGCAGTACTTC	CASSLSGEGYEQYF
TRBJ2-7	TRBV5-4	NA	TGTGCCAGCAGCTTGGGGGGAGGGGCAGGGGTGGGTCACGAGCAGTACTTC	CASSLGGGAGVGHEQYF
TRBJ2-7	TRBV11-1	NA	TGTGCCAGCAGCTTAGGCGGGACAGAAGCCTACGAGCAGTACTTC	CASSLGGTEAYEQYF
TRBJ1-2	TRBV11-2	TRBD1	TGTGCCAGCAGCTTAGCCGGGACAGTAATTTCTTATGGCTACACCTTC	CASSLAGTVISYGYTF
TRBJ1-5	TRBV5-3	NA	TGTGCCAGAAGCTTGGTAGGCAGGATCCGATATAGCAATCAGCCCCAGCATTTT	CARSLVGRIRYSNQPQHF
TRBJ1-4	TRBV4-2	NA	TGTGCCAGCAGCCAAGACAGACCGGGGGAATCAACTAATGAAAAACTGTTTTTT	CASSQDRPGESTNEKLFF
TRBJ2-2	TRBV28	NA	TGTGCCAGCCTTTTACCGGGGGTGGGAACCGGGGAGCTGTTTTTT	CASLLPGVGTGELFF
TRBJ2-3	TRBV9	TRBD2	TGTGCCAGCAGCGTAAGCGGGAACACAGATACGCAGTATTTT	CASSVSGNTDTQYF
TRBJ2-7	TRBV28	NA	TGTGCCAGCAGTTTACAGTACGAGCAGTACTTC	CASSLQYEQYF
TRBJ2-7	TRBV7-9	TRBD2	TGTGCCAGCAGCTCCCCGGGACTAGCGGGAGTAGGGGGCTTAGGAGAGCAGTACTTC	CASSSPGLAGVGGLGEQYF
TRBJ2-5	TRBV27	NA	TGTGCCAGCAGCCTTGGAGGCAGCCAAGAGACCCAGTACTTC	CASSLGGSQETQYF
TRBJ2-7	TRBV27	TRBD1	TGTGCCAGCAGTCCACAGGACAGGGAGGTGTGGGAGCAGTACTTC	CASSPQDREVWEQYF
TRBJ2-6	TRBV18	TRBD1	TGTGCCAGCTCACCAGACTCGACAGGGAAAGTAGTAGCCAACGTCCTGACTTTC	CASSPDSTGKVVANVLTF
TRBJ2-1	TRBV10-3	TRBD2	TGTGCCACTCGACTAGCGGGAGGTAACAATGAGCAGTTCTTC	CATRLAGGNNEQFF
TRBJ1-2	TRBV19	NA	TGTGCCAGTAGTATAACCGCGACAGAGAACTATGGCTACACCTTC	CASSITATENYGYTF
TRBJ2-2	TRBV29-1	NA	TGCAGCGTTGCTGGGACACCTAACACCGGGGAGCTGTTTTTT	CSVAGTPNTGELFF
TRBJ2-2	TRBV6-6	TRBD1	TGTGCCAGCAGTTCCCCGGGACAGGGGGCCGGGGAGCTGTTTTTT	CASSSPGQGAGELFF
TRBJ1-4	TRBV10-3	NA	TGTGCCATCAGTCGGACAGCAACTAATGAAAAACTGTTTTTT	CAISRTATNEKLFF
TRBJ1-1	TRBV19	NA	TGTGCCAGTAAGGACAAAGGAGTTGTGGCTGAAGCTTTCTTT	CASKDKGVVAEAFF
TRBJ2-2	TRBV6-1	NA	TGTGCCAGCACCAGGGGTCCGAACACCGGGGAGCTGTTTTTT	CASTRGPNTGELFF
TRBJ2-5	TRBV29-1	NA	TGCAGCGTTGTAGACCAAGAGACCCAGTACTTC	CSVVDQETQYF
TRBJ2-1	TRBV7-8	NA	TGTGCCAGCAGCTTAGCCACAGGAACACCCCCGAGCGACTACAATGAGCAGTTCTTC	CASSLATGTPPSDYNEQFF
TRBJ1-5	TRBV6-6	NA	TGTGCCAGCAGTTACACGGTTGCTGGGCCCGGATGGCCCCAGCATTTT	CASSYTVAGPGWPQHF
TRBJ1-2	TRBV28	NA	TGTGCCAGCAGTTTTGAAGGCAGGGAGGGCGGCTATGGCTACACCTTC	CASSFEGREGGYGYTF
TRBJ1-1	TRBV4-2	NA	TGTGCCAGCAGCCTCGGACAGCGTAGGCCTGAAGCTTTCTTT	CASSLGQRRPEAFF
TRBJ1-5	TRBV28	NA	TGTGCCAGCAGCGTGTATCAGCAGCCCCAGCATTTT	CASSVYQQPQHF